This TCR beta chain emerged from a study of beta chain features in type 1 diabetes. This clone occurred a few times. The whole isolated RNA underwent reverse transcription, so sequencing captured expressed TCRB transcripts. The protocol was immunoSEQ multiplex PCR, while the TCRdb copy is restricted to in-frame clones and leaves out a portion. Of some 410,000 clones in the sample, approximately 15% are singletons; the top ten hold roughly 0.038%. This CDR3 spans 16 amino acids. J gave up 4 bases and V 4 bases, and 11 bases lay outside the gene matches. Germline assignment: CDR1 LGHNA and CDR2 YSLEER. V usage is TRBV4-3 and J usage is TRBJ2-3; TRBD2 agrees at 7 bases. Sequenced sample: naive CD4+ T cells from blood. This TCR was recovered from a man aged 25-45 years in good health. The CDR3 protein is CASSPTWGGYADTQYF. CDR3 coding DNA: TGCGCCAGCAGCCCTACGTGGGGGGGGTACGCAGATACGCAGTATTTT.